Listed below are T cell receptor beta chains from one sample, sequenced in a study of shared clonotypes between healthy human individuals. Assay used: immunoSEQ multiplex PCR; TCRdb lists only in-frame clones, some missing. The sample holds 2 million or so clones, 90% to 95% seen once. The sequencing input was naive CD4+ T cells sorted from blood. The receptors derive from a man aged 18 to 35 in good health. The CDR3 runs from the conserved cysteine through the conserved F or W. D genes are given only for firm matches.

d_call	j_call	v_call	cdr3_aa
TRBD1	TRBJ2-7	TRBV6-5	CASKPPGGGEQYF
TRBD2	TRBJ2-1	TRBV7-3	CASSGRAGDEQFF
TRBD1	TRBJ2-1	TRBV7-2	CASSHRDRVYNEQFF
TRBD1	TRBJ2-7	TRBV6-5	CASSLSGTVSYEQYF
TRBD2	TRBJ2-1	TRBV6-6	CASRSGTSGRWGEQFF
TRBD1	TRBJ2-5	TRBV5-1	CASSLKLTGGEETQYF
TRBD2	TRBJ2-2	TRBV10-3	CAISESHGLATGELFF
NA	TRBJ2-5	TRBV30	CAWSVLRETQYF
NA	TRBJ1-3	TRBV28	CASSGNTIYF
TRBD1	TRBJ2-7	TRBV4-1	CASSTGQGWREQYF
TRBD1	TRBJ1-5	TRBV19	CASMRQGSSNQPQHF
NA	TRBJ2-1	TRBV20-1	CSARLYLEQFF
NA	TRBJ1-6	TRBV6-6	CASMEVNSPLHF
NA	TRBJ1-1	TRBV6-5	CASSYSGAKEAFF
NA	TRBJ1-6	TRBV7-9	CASSLLSPSQNSPLHF
NA	TRBJ1-2	TRBV27	CASSLYPRPLSGYGYTF
NA	TRBJ2-5	TRBV29-1	CSVEDGTETQYF
TRBD2	TRBJ2-5	TRBV11-2	CASSSSTSGGQETQYF
NA	TRBJ1-1	TRBV30	CAWSASSREGTEAFF
NA	TRBJ2-5	TRBV6-1	CASSGLSLGETQYF
NA	TRBJ1-5	TRBV10-3	CAISGTLYQPQHF
NA	TRBJ2-2	TRBV6-1	CASSEVRRRSGLTGELFF
NA	TRBJ2-3	TRBV9	CASSAYRQIDTDTQYF
TRBD2	TRBJ2-7	TRBV5-5	CASSSGTSGFTYEQYF
TRBD1	TRBJ1-1	TRBV7-9	CASSAGGPTLLYLNTEAFF
NA	TRBJ1-1	TRBV6-6	CASGGQGGNTEAFF
NA	TRBJ1-2	TRBV7-8	CASSLSSGTSYGYTF
NA	TRBJ2-7	TRBV11-3	CASSPEGGSYEQYF
NA	TRBJ2-5	TRBV7-9	CASSTRQETQYF
NA	TRBJ2-5	TRBV2	CASRDFRETQYF
NA	TRBJ1-6	TRBV11-2	CASSLGGPNSPLHF
NA	TRBJ1-5	TRBV7-2	CASSVRRGNQPQHF
NA	TRBJ1-2	TRBV5-1	CASSLEASSGYTF
TRBD2	TRBJ2-7	TRBV6-4	CASSGGGVYEQYF
TRBD1	TRBJ1-2	TRBV6-1	CASTWEGAGGYTF
NA	TRBJ1-1	TRBV10-3	CAISESAEAEAFF
NA	TRBJ1-6	TRBV5-1	CASSAGPLSNSPLHF
TRBD1	TRBJ2-7	TRBV29-1	CSVSDRVRNYEQYF
NA	TRBJ2-5	TRBV18	CASSRSAGSETQYF
NA	TRBJ1-4	TRBV4-3	CASSHEGVEKLFF